This TCR beta chain originates from a study of early T cells in non-severe SARS-CoV-2 infection. V lost 6 bases, J lost 7 bases, and 9 bases stayed unmatched. The germline gives CDR1 SNHLY, CDR2 FYNNEI. The CDR3 runs 14 residues. This clonotype has just a few counts. Unique molecular identifier tags were affixed to discrete cDNA molecules. TCRdb reanalysed the 5' RACE reads using MiXCR and keeps one entry per CDR3 protein. The sample holds tens of thousands of distinct CDR3 sequences, 5% to 5.5% seen once. Source: whole blood, taken at baseline. This chain links TRBV2 with TRBJ2-3; TRBD2 aligns across 8 bases. This receptor was identified in an adult who was a healthcare worker with PCR-confirmed SARS-CoV-2 infection or an uninfected control (not recorded which). In DNA form, the CDR3 reads TGTGCCAGCAGACAAGCGGGAGTTTTGAATACGCAGTATTTT. Translating it yields CASRQAGVLNTQYF.